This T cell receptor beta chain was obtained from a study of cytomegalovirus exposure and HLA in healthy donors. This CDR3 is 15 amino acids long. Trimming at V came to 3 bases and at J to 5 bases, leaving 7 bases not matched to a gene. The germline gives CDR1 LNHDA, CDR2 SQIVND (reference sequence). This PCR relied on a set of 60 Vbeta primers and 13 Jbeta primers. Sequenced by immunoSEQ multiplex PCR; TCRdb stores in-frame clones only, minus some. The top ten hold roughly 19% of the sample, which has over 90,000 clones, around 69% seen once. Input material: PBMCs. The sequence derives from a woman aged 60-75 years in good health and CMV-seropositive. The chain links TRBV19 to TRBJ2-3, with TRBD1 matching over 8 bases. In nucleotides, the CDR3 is TGTGCCAGTAGTATGGGGGGACAGGTAGTAGATACGCAGTATTTT. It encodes CASSMGGQVVDTQYF. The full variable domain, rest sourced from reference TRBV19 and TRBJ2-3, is DGGITQSPKYLFRKEGQNVTLSCEQNLNHDAMYWYRQDPGQGLRLIYYSQIVNDFQKGDIAEGYSVSREKKESFPLTVTSAQKNPTAFYLCASSMGGQVVDTQYFGPGTRLTVL.